Listed below are T cell receptor beta chains from one sample, sequenced in a study of T-cell memory formation after mild COVID-19. TCRdb re-derived calls from the 5' RACE reads in MiXCR, one entry per CDR3 protein. The sample carries hundreds of thousands of distinct CDR3 sequences, less than 25% recorded once. Sequencing input: PBMCs or a T cell subset sorted from them (not recorded which). The receptors originated from an adult woman who had mild COVID-19 (a few samples of this study predate the infection). Cell type and time point are not known. CDR3s include the opening cysteine and the closing phenylalanine or tryptophan. D genes are given only for firm matches. Clone size is given for some rows only: seen once, a few or many times, or a class if the clone is expanded.

clone size: few; D gene: -; CDR3 length: 16; V gene: TRBV6-5; J gene: TRBJ2-2; CDR3 DNA: TGTGCCAGCAGTTACTCAGGGACTTCGTACACCGGGGAGCTGTTTTTT; CDR3 protein: CASSYSGTSYTGELFF
clone size: few; D gene: TRBD1; CDR3 length: 14; V gene: TRBV19; J gene: TRBJ1-2; CDR3 DNA: TGTGCCAGTAGTATCGGGGACAGGATCGGCGGCTACACCTTC; CDR3 protein: CASSIGDRIGGYTF
clone size: -; D gene: -; CDR3 length: 16; V gene: TRBV4-3; J gene: TRBJ2-4; CDR3 DNA: TGCGCCAGCAGCCAGAATACAGGAGTCTCGAAAAACATTCAGTACTTC; CDR3 protein: CASSQNTGVSKNIQYF
clone size: few; D gene: TRBD1; CDR3 length: 12; V gene: TRBV2; J gene: TRBJ1-2; CDR3 DNA: TGTGCCAGCAGGGGGACAGGGAGAGGCTACACCTTC; CDR3 protein: CASRGTGRGYTF
clone size: few; D gene: -; CDR3 length: 15; V gene: TRBV4-1; J gene: TRBJ1-4; CDR3 DNA: TGCGCCAGCAGCTACCTAAGACGGTCTAATGAAAAACTGTTTTTT; CDR3 protein: CASSYLRRSNEKLFF
clone size: few; D gene: -; CDR3 length: 15; V gene: TRBV4-3; J gene: TRBJ1-2; CDR3 DNA: TGCGCCAGCAGCCAAGAGTCGGGGGGTAACTATGGCTACACCTTC; CDR3 protein: CASSQESGGNYGYTF
clone size: -; D gene: TRBD1; CDR3 length: 15; V gene: TRBV5-1; J gene: TRBJ2-3; CDR3 DNA: TGCGCCAGCAGCTTGTTCCAGGGGGCAGGGGATACGCAGTATTTT; CDR3 protein: CASSLFQGAGDTQYF
clone size: few; D gene: -; CDR3 length: 16; V gene: TRBV20-1; J gene: TRBJ1-5; CDR3 DNA: TGCAGTGCTAGGGTCCTAGCTTCGTCGGGGAGACAGCCCCAGCATTTT; CDR3 protein: CSARVLASSGRQPQHF
clone size: -; D gene: -; CDR3 length: 14; V gene: TRBV19; J gene: TRBJ2-2; CDR3 DNA: TGTGCCAGTAGTATTATGAGCTTACCCGGGGAGCTGTTTTTT; CDR3 protein: CASSIMSLPGELFF
clone size: -; D gene: -; CDR3 length: 13; V gene: TRBV2; J gene: TRBJ2-7; CDR3 DNA: TGTGCCAGCAGGGAGTTTTCAGGGACCGAGCAGTACTTC; CDR3 protein: CASREFSGTEQYF
clone size: few; D gene: -; CDR3 length: 14; V gene: TRBV25-1; J gene: TRBJ1-1; CDR3 DNA: TGTGCCAGCAGTGAAAGCGTCATGAACACTGAAGCTTTCTTT; CDR3 protein: CASSESVMNTEAFF
clone size: few; D gene: -; CDR3 length: 14; V gene: TRBV19; J gene: TRBJ1-1; CDR3 DNA: TGTGCCAGTAGTATACAGGGACTAGGCACTGAAGCTTTCTTT; CDR3 protein: CASSIQGLGTEAFF
clone size: -; D gene: -; CDR3 length: 17; V gene: TRBV4-3; J gene: TRBJ2-2; CDR3 DNA: TGCGCCAGCAGCCAAGGAGGTGTAGGGCCTAGCACCGGGGAGCTGTTTTTT; CDR3 protein: CASSQGGVGPSTGELFF
clone size: -; D gene: -; CDR3 length: 17; V gene: TRBV7-9; J gene: TRBJ2-3; CDR3 DNA: TGTGCCAGCAGCTTGGAGAGATGGCGGAATAATTCAGATACGCAGTATTTT; CDR3 protein: CASSLERWRNNSDTQYF
clone size: -; D gene: TRBD1; CDR3 length: 16; V gene: TRBV6-5; J gene: TRBJ1-2; CDR3 DNA: TGTGCCAGCAGTTTACTCCCCTCGGGACAGGTCCATGGCTACACCTTC; CDR3 protein: CASSLLPSGQVHGYTF
clone size: -; D gene: TRBD1; CDR3 length: 15; V gene: TRBV7-2; J gene: TRBJ1-2; CDR3 DNA: TGTGCCAGCAGCTTCTTCCGGACAGGGGGCGATGGCTACACCTTC; CDR3 protein: CASSFFRTGGDGYTF
clone size: -; D gene: -; CDR3 length: 12; V gene: TRBV30; J gene: TRBJ2-5; CDR3 DNA: TGTGCCTGGAGCCGCTCCTCGGAGACCCAGTACTTC; CDR3 protein: CAWSRSSETQYF
clone size: few; D gene: -; CDR3 length: 14; V gene: TRBV5-6; J gene: TRBJ1-4; CDR3 DNA: TGTGCCAGCAGCTTTGGGGGTGACGGTGAAAAACTGTTTTTT; CDR3 protein: CASSFGGDGEKLFF
clone size: many; D gene: TRBD2; CDR3 length: 19; V gene: TRBV9; J gene: TRBJ2-7; CDR3 DNA: TGTGCCAGCAGCGTAAGGCCAGATAGCGGGAGCGGTAGCTCCTACGAGCAGTACTTC; CDR3 protein: CASSVRPDSGSGSSYEQYF
clone size: few; D gene: TRBD2; CDR3 length: 16; V gene: TRBV4-2; J gene: TRBJ2-1; CDR3 DNA: TGTGCCAGCAGCCCAAAGGGACTAGCGGGATACAATGAGCAGTTCTTC; CDR3 protein: CASSPKGLAGYNEQFF
clone size: few; D gene: -; CDR3 length: 15; V gene: TRBV5-1; J gene: TRBJ2-7; CDR3 DNA: TGCGCCAGCAGCTCCCCAGGGGACCCCACCTACGAGCAGTACTTC; CDR3 protein: CASSSPGDPTYEQYF
clone size: few; D gene: TRBD2; CDR3 length: 15; V gene: TRBV3-1; J gene: TRBJ2-1; CDR3 DNA: TGTGCCAGCAGCCAAGGGCCTAGCGGGATCGATGAGCAGTTCTTC; CDR3 protein: CASSQGPSGIDEQFF
clone size: few; D gene: -; CDR3 length: 14; V gene: TRBV15; J gene: TRBJ2-6; CDR3 DNA: TGTGCCACCAGCAAAAACTCTGGGGCCAACGTCCTGACTTTC; CDR3 protein: CATSKNSGANVLTF
clone size: -; D gene: TRBD1; CDR3 length: 16; V gene: TRBV2; J gene: TRBJ1-2; CDR3 DNA: TGTGCCAGCAGTGAACTCGGTCAGGGGGGTAACTATGGCTACACCTTC; CDR3 protein: CASSELGQGGNYGYTF
clone size: -; D gene: -; CDR3 length: 15; V gene: TRBV4-2; J gene: TRBJ1-1; CDR3 DNA: TGTGCCAGCAGCCCGTTTCCCGGGGGAAACACTGAAGCTTTCTTT; CDR3 protein: CASSPFPGGNTEAFF
clone size: few; D gene: TRBD1; CDR3 length: 19; V gene: TRBV7-2; J gene: TRBJ2-7; CDR3 DNA: TGTGCCAGCAGCCCCAAACCCCCGCGATTCAGACAGGGGGCCAACGAGCAGTACTTC; CDR3 protein: CASSPKPPRFRQGANEQYF
clone size: few; D gene: -; CDR3 length: 14; V gene: TRBV15; J gene: TRBJ1-6; CDR3 DNA: TGTGCCACCAGCAGAGATCAGGATAATTCACCCCTCCACTTT; CDR3 protein: CATSRDQDNSPLHF
clone size: -; D gene: -; CDR3 length: 15; V gene: TRBV20-1; J gene: TRBJ2-1; CDR3 DNA: TGCAGTGCTAGAGCGGTAGGGAGCTCCTACAATGAGCAGTTCTTC; CDR3 protein: CSARAVGSSYNEQFF
clone size: few; D gene: -; CDR3 length: 14; V gene: TRBV29-1; J gene: TRBJ2-5; CDR3 DNA: TGCAGCGTTCGAATGGTCCAGGGGGGAGAGACCCAGTACTTC; CDR3 protein: CSVRMVQGGETQYF
clone size: -; D gene: TRBD2; CDR3 length: 15; V gene: TRBV24-1; J gene: TRBJ2-3; CDR3 DNA: TGTGCCACCAGAACCGGGACTAGCGGGCTTGGGACGCAGTATTTT; CDR3 protein: CATRTGTSGLGTQYF
clone size: -; D gene: TRBD2; CDR3 length: 13; V gene: TRBV7-9; J gene: TRBJ2-5; CDR3 DNA: TGTGCCAGCAGCGGACTAGTTTGGGAGACCCAGTACTTC; CDR3 protein: CASSGLVWETQYF
clone size: many; D gene: TRBD2; CDR3 length: 15; V gene: TRBV27; J gene: TRBJ2-1; CDR3 DNA: TGTGCCAGCAGTTTAACTAGCGGGGGGGTTAGTGAGCAGTTCTTC; CDR3 protein: CASSLTSGGVSEQFF
clone size: -; D gene: -; CDR3 length: 15; V gene: TRBV7-8; J gene: TRBJ2-3; CDR3 DNA: TGTGCCAGCAGCTTAGTGTCGAGGGTTAAGGATACGCAGTATTTT; CDR3 protein: CASSLVSRVKDTQYF
clone size: few; D gene: -; CDR3 length: 14; V gene: TRBV12-3/TRBV12-4; J gene: TRBJ2-2; CDR3 DNA: TGTGCCAGCAGTCCATCTTCAGGGTCCGGGGAGCTGTTTTTT; CDR3 protein: CASSPSSGSGELFF
clone size: many; D gene: TRBD1; CDR3 length: 15; V gene: TRBV5-6; J gene: TRBJ1-2; CDR3 DNA: TGTGCCAGCAGCCCTGGGACAGTGGGGTGGAATGGCTACACCTTC; CDR3 protein: CASSPGTVGWNGYTF
clone size: few; D gene: TRBD2; CDR3 length: 16; V gene: TRBV4-2; J gene: TRBJ2-5; CDR3 DNA: TGTGCCAGCAGCCTGGAGGGACTAGCGGAGCAAGAGACCCAGTACTTC; CDR3 protein: CASSLEGLAEQETQYF
clone size: few; D gene: -; CDR3 length: 17; V gene: TRBV24-1; J gene: TRBJ2-2; CDR3 DNA: TGTGCCACCAGTGGCGCCCCAATACGGGGCCGCCCCGGGGAGCTGTTTTTT; CDR3 protein: CATSGAPIRGRPGELFF
clone size: few; D gene: TRBD2; CDR3 length: 16; V gene: TRBV5-1; J gene: TRBJ2-5; CDR3 DNA: TGCGCCAGCAGCTTCAGCGGGGGGCGGTACCAAGAGACCCAGTACTTC; CDR3 protein: CASSFSGGRYQETQYF
clone size: few; D gene: -; CDR3 length: 13; V gene: TRBV6-1; J gene: TRBJ1-1; CDR3 DNA: TGTGCCAGCAGTGAAGAAATCCGGCCAGGGGCTTTCTTT; CDR3 protein: CASSEEIRPGAFF
clone size: -; D gene: -; CDR3 length: 12; V gene: TRBV18; J gene: TRBJ2-3; CDR3 DNA: TGTGCCAGCTACCAGGGCACAGATACGCAGTATTTT; CDR3 protein: CASYQGTDTQYF
clone size: -; D gene: -; CDR3 length: 14; V gene: TRBV9; J gene: TRBJ2-7; CDR3 DNA: TGTGCCAGCAGCGTTACAGGGACTACCTACGAGCAGTACTTC; CDR3 protein: CASSVTGTTYEQYF
clone size: -; D gene: -; CDR3 length: 16; V gene: TRBV4-1; J gene: TRBJ1-4; CDR3 DNA: TGCGCCAGCAGCCCCCAACTTGGACAGTCTGTTGAAAAACTGTTTTTT; CDR3 protein: CASSPQLGQSVEKLFF
clone size: -; D gene: TRBD1; CDR3 length: 14; V gene: TRBV20-1; J gene: TRBJ2-7; CDR3 DNA: TGCAGTGCTAGAGATGGACAGGGCGCCCACGAGCAGTACTTC; CDR3 protein: CSARDGQGAHEQYF
clone size: -; D gene: -; CDR3 length: 16; V gene: TRBV3-1; J gene: TRBJ1-2; CDR3 DNA: TGTGCCAGCAGCCCCCAAGGACAGAGTTTAAGCCATGGCTACACCTTC; CDR3 protein: CASSPQGQSLSHGYTF
clone size: -; D gene: -; CDR3 length: 16; V gene: TRBV27; J gene: TRBJ2-7; CDR3 DNA: TGTGCCAGCAGCCCTAACAGGGTTTCGTCCCTACGCGAGCAGTACTTC; CDR3 protein: CASSPNRVSSLREQYF
clone size: few; D gene: TRBD2; CDR3 length: 18; V gene: TRBV20-1; J gene: TRBJ2-3; CDR3 DNA: TGCAGTGCTAGAGCCTACCATACTAGCGGGACGAGCACAGATACGCAGTATTTT; CDR3 protein: CSARAYHTSGTSTDTQYF
clone size: few; D gene: -; CDR3 length: 14; V gene: TRBV5-1; J gene: TRBJ1-1; CDR3 DNA: TGCGCCAGCAGCGTTTCCGGGACAAACACTGAAGCTTTCTTT; CDR3 protein: CASSVSGTNTEAFF
clone size: -; D gene: -; CDR3 length: 11; V gene: TRBV29-1; J gene: TRBJ2-7; CDR3 DNA: TGCAGCGTTGTCCTGATGTACGAGCAGTACTTC; CDR3 protein: CSVVLMYEQYF
clone size: -; D gene: TRBD1; CDR3 length: 16; V gene: TRBV6-5; J gene: TRBJ2-2; CDR3 DNA: TGTGCCAGCAGTTATGAGGGGGCCAGGAACACCGGGGAGCTGTTTTTT; CDR3 protein: CASSYEGARNTGELFF
clone size: -; D gene: -; CDR3 length: 15; V gene: TRBV18; J gene: TRBJ1-5; CDR3 DNA: TGTGCCAGCTCAACACTAGAAGCAGGGATTCAGCCCCAGCATTTT; CDR3 protein: CASSTLEAGIQPQHF
clone size: few; D gene: -; CDR3 length: 15; V gene: TRBV5-1; J gene: TRBJ2-1; CDR3 DNA: TGCGCCAGCAGCAGAGCTCCGAGCTCCTACAATGAGCAGTTCTTC; CDR3 protein: CASSRAPSSYNEQFF
clone size: -; D gene: -; CDR3 length: 13; V gene: TRBV12-3/TRBV12-4; J gene: TRBJ2-1; CDR3 DNA: TGTGCCAGCAGTTTACACCCGGACAATGAGCAGTTCTTC; CDR3 protein: CASSLHPDNEQFF
clone size: -; D gene: -; CDR3 length: 18; V gene: TRBV7-3; J gene: TRBJ2-1; CDR3 DNA: TGTGCCAGCAGCTTACGCGGTCCGAGCGGCCTCTCCTACAATGAGCAGTTCTTC; CDR3 protein: CASSLRGPSGLSYNEQFF
clone size: few; D gene: TRBD1; CDR3 length: 14; V gene: TRBV7-9; J gene: TRBJ2-2; CDR3 DNA: TGTGCCAGCAGCGCGCAGGGGGACACCGGGGAGCTGTTTTTT; CDR3 protein: CASSAQGDTGELFF
clone size: few; D gene: -; CDR3 length: 13; V gene: TRBV12-3/TRBV12-4; J gene: TRBJ1-3; CDR3 DNA: TGTGCCAGCAGTTCGTTCCAGGGTGCTCCCATATATTTT; CDR3 protein: CASSSFQGAPIYF
clone size: -; D gene: TRBD1; CDR3 length: 14; V gene: TRBV5-1; J gene: TRBJ2-7; CDR3 DNA: TGCGCCAGCAGCTTGAACAGGGGGCAGTACGAGCAGTACTTC; CDR3 protein: CASSLNRGQYEQYF